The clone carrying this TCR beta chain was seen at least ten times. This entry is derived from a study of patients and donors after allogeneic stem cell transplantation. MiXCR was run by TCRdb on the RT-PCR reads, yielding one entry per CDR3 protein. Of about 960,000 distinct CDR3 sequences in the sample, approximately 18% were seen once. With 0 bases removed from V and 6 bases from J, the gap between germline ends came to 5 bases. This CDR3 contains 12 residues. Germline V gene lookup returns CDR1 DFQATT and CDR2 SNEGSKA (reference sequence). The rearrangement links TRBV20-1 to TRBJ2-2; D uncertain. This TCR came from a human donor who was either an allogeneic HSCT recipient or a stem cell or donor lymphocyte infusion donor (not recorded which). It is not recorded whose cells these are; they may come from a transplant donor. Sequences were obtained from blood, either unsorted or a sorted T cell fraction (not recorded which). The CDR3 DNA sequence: TGCAGTGCTAGAGATTTCCCCGGGGAGCTGTTTTTT. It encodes CSARDFPGELFF.